A single sample gave rise to the 11 T cell receptor beta chains below, sequenced in a study of Tregs in tolerant kidney transplant recipients. Recipients received nonmyeloablative bone marrow transplants from related graft donors, with transient mixed chimerism. Generated by immunoSEQ multiplex PCR, the TCRdb table keeps only in-frame clones and is missing some. The specimen's table records several thousand clones. The source was CD4+ T cells from blood (PBMCs), collected 6 months after the transplant. All receptors derive from a human patient who received a combined kidney and bone marrow transplant. T cells may partly derive from the graft donor.

On this clone itself: The read falls 3 residues short of the CDR3 end, and the missing part is taken from the germline J gene. The chain carries TRBV7-9 and TRBJ1-1; 7 bases align to TRBD1. CDR3 length: 11 residues. Looked up from germline, CDR1 is SEHNR and CDR2 is FQNEAQ (reference sequence). CDR3 sequence: CASTGMREAFF. The covered CDR3 bases are TGTGCCTCGACAGGGATGAGAGAA.

By frequency, this clone is medium-sized (0.01 to 0.1%). The read gets to within 3 residues of the CDR3 end, and the germline J gene fills in the rest. The chain employs TRBV5-1 and TRBJ1-2; D unresolved. V was trimmed by 0 bases and J by 1 base, leaving 10 bases between them. Germline CDR1 and CDR2: SGHRS and YFSETQ. The CDR3 length is 15 residues. The CDR3 sequence is CASSLGERGNYGYTF. The CDR3 DNA, read in part, is TGCGCCAGCAGCTTGGGTGAAAGAGGTAACTATGGC.

Comment on this clone: The CDR3 end is not reached by the read, which stops 3 residues before it; the germline J gene fills it in. The chain recombines TRBV7-9 with TRBJ1-1, with D maybe TRBD1 (6 bases). Germline V lookup: CDR1 SEHNR, CDR2 FQNEAQ (reference sequence). V shed 5 bases and J shed 4 bases, with 17 bases lying between them. This CDR3 region has 15 residues. The sequenced part of the CDR3 DNA is TGTGCCAGCAGCGCAGGTGGGGGCGCGGGCACTGAA. It specifies CASSAGGGAGTE. The complete CDR3 reads CASSAGGGAGTEAFF.

The CDR3 is CASRRTGPYNEQFF. The covered CDR3 bases are TGTGCCAGCAGAAGGACAGGTCCATACAATGAG. V is TRBV2 and J is TRBJ2-1; 7 nucleotides match TRBD1. The observed sequence ends 3 residues before the CDR3 terminus, with the missing tail filled in from the germline J gene. CDR1 and CDR2 (germline): SNHLY, FYNNEI. V trimming: 6 bases; J trimming: 4 bases; junction bases outside the gene matches: 6. This CDR3 spans 14 amino acids. The full variable domain, in which reference TRBV2 and TRBJ2-1 provide the parts outside the CDR3, is EPEVTQTPSHQVTQMGQEVILRCVPISNHLYFYWYRQILGQKVEFLVSFYNNEISEKSEIFDDQFSVERPDGSNFTLKIRSTKLEDSAMYFCASRRTGPYNEQFFGPGTRLTVL.

Points on this clone: The read terminates 3 residues before the CDR3 end, so the remaining end is supplied by the germline J gene. The chain uses TRBV7-9 and TRBJ2-7; weak D call: TRBD1 (6 bases). The CDR3 consists of 14 residues. Per germline, CDR1 SEHNR and CDR2 FQNEAQ (reference sequence). V was clipped by 5 bases and J by 5 bases, with 16 bases between them. The DNA read from the CDR3 is TGTGCCAGCAGCCCGACGACAGGATCACACGAG. Translated: CASSPTTGSHE. The whole CDR3 reads CASSPTTGSHEQYF.

For this clone: From the germline J gene comes the end of the CDR3, since the read stops 3 residues before it. The chain joins TRBV6-1 to TRBJ1-6, with TRBD1 matching 10 bases. The germline CDR1 and CDR2 sequences are MNHNS and SASEGT. This CDR3 is built from 18 residues. V shed 2 bases and J 6 bases; nucleotides not matched to a gene: 10. The CDR3 is CASSESPGTGAFNSPLHF. The part of the CDR3 DNA that was read is TGTGCCAGCAGTGAAAGCCCCGGGACAGGGGCCTTTAATTCACCC.

Incomplete CDR3 DNA: TGCAGTGCTAAAACAGGGACCGCCTATGGC. This translates into CSAKTGTAYG. In full, the CDR3 reads CSAKTGTAYGYTF. The chain carries TRBV20-1 and TRBJ1-2, with D perhaps TRBD1 (6 bases). The read comes to an end 3 residues before the CDR3 does, leaving the germline J gene to fill in the end. V lost 4 bases and J 4 bases, leaving 13 bases between the germline ends. The germline CDR1 and CDR2 sequences are DFQATT and SNEGSKA (reference sequence). The CDR3 totals 13 residues.

With respect to this clone: The read gets to within 3 residues of the CDR3 end, and the germline J gene fills in the rest. The chain couples TRBV7-2 to TRBJ1-2; 7 nucleotides match TRBD1. The V gene's germline CDR1 is SGHTA and CDR2 FQGNSA. The CDR3 has 14 amino acids. CDR3 bases read: TGTGCCAGCAGCTTACCCGGACAGGCAAGAGGC. Its translation is CASSLPGQARG. In full, the CDR3 is CASSLPGQARGYTF.

Considering frequency, this clone is medium-sized. The DNA ends 3 residues before the CDR3 does, and the rest of the CDR3 is filled in from the germline J gene. The chain has TRBV29-1 and TRBJ2-5, with D uncertain. Germline values: CDR1 SQVTM, CDR2 ANQGSEA. Trimming removed 5 bases from V and 1 base from J, with 8 bases in between. The CDR3 runs 12 residues. CDR3 bases read: TGCAGCGTTCTGCAGGTCCAAGAGACC. This codes for CSVLQVQET. The complete CDR3 sequence is CSVLQVQETQYF.

About this clone: The missing CDR3 end, 3 residues past where the read stops, is filled in from the germline J gene. The J gene is TRBJ2-2, the V gene TRBV28; possible D gene TRBD2, 6 bases. The CDR3 consists of 15 residues. Trimming took off 3 bases at V and 2 bases at J, with 10 bases between the two ends. From germline, CDR1 is MDHEN and CDR2 SYDVKM. The CDR3 sequence: CASSFAGTNTGELFF. The sequenced CDR3 bases are TGTGCCAGCAGTTTTGCGGGGACCAACACCGGGGAG.

Measured by frequency, this clone is medium-sized (0.01 to 0.1%). The CDR3 end is not reached by the read, which stops 3 residues before it; the germline J gene fills it in. This chain connects TRBV5-1 to TRBJ1-1, with D perhaps matching TRBD1 (5 bases). Germline assignment: CDR1 SGHRS and CDR2 YFSETQ. V lost 0 bases to trimming and J lost 4 bases, with 16 bases between them. The CDR3 consists of 16 residues. The CDR3 is CASSLGVRVWSTEAFF. The sequenced part of the CDR3 DNA is TGCGCCAGCAGCTTGGGGGTCAGGGTGTGGAGCACTGAA.